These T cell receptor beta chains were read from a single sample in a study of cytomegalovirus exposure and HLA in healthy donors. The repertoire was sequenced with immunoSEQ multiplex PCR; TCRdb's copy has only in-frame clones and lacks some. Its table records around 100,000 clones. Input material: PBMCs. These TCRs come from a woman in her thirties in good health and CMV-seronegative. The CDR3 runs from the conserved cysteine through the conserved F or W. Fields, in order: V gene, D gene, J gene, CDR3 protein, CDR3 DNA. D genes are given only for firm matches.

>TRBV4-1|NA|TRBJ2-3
CASSQDRSLDTQYF
TGCGCCAGCAGCCAAGATCGAAGCCTAGATACGCAGTATTTT
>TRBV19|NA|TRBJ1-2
CASSIAGGAGVAGGYTF
TGTGCCAGTAGTATAGCGGGCGGCGCAGGGGTCGCCGGTGGCTACACCTTC
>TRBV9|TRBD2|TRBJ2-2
CASSPLAGGGTGELFF
TGTGCCAGCAGCCCCCTAGCGGGAGGGGGGACCGGGGAGCTGTTTTTT
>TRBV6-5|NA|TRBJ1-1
CASRRATEAFF
TGTGCCAGCAGGAGGGCCACTGAAGCTTTCTTT
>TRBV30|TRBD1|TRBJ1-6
CAWSTDRAHSPLHF
TGTGCCTGGAGCACAGACAGGGCCCATTCACCCCTCCACTTT
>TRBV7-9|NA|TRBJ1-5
CASSLGGPNQPQHF
TGTGCCAGCAGCTTAGGGGGGCCTAATCAGCCCCAGCATTTT
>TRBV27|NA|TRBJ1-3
CASSSSQGRGNTIYF
TGTGCCAGCAGTTCCTCGCAGGGTCGCGGAAACACCATATATTTT
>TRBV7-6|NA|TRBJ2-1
CASSLGGGGPYNEQFF
TGTGCCAGCAGCTTAGGAGGGGGTGGACCCTACAATGAGCAGTTCTTC
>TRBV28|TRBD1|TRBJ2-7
CASSTDRPDEQYF
TGTGCCAGCTCCACGGACAGGCCAGATGAGCAGTACTTC
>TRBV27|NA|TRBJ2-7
CASSSFTYEQYF
TGTGCCAGCAGCTCCTTTACCTACGAGCAGTACTTC
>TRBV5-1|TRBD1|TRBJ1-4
CASSLDPVGQGDEKLFF
TGCGCCAGCAGCTTGGATCCGGTTGGACAGGGAGATGAAAAACTGTTTTTT
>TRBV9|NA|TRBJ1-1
CASSVAGVNEAFF
TGTGCCAGCAGCGTAGCGGGGGTTAATGAAGCTTTCTTT
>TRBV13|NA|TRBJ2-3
CASSLGVSPTDTQYF
TGTGCCAGCAGCTTAGGGGTGAGTCCCACAGATACGCAGTATTTT
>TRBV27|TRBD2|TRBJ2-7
CASSFRSSGGVYEQYF
TGTGCCAGCAGTTTCCGTTCGAGCGGGGGGGTTTACGAGCAGTACTTC
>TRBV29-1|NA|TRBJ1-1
CSGEGGKESEAFF
TGCAGCGGCGAGGGGGGGAAAGAGAGTGAAGCTTTCTTT
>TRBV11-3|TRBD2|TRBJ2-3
CASSRGTSGRSDTQYF
TGTGCCAGCAGCCGGGGGACTAGCGGGAGGTCAGATACGCAGTATTTT
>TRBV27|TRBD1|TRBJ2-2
CASSLFSAGQVTGELFF
TGTGCCAGCAGTTTGTTCTCAGCAGGACAGGTCACCGGGGAGCTGTTTTTT
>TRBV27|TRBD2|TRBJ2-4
CASWGEREANIQYF
TGTGCCAGCTGGGGGGAGCGGGAGGCGAACATTCAGTACTTC
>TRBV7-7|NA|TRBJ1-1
CASSPLQGRNTEAFF
TGTGCTAGCAGCCCGTTACAGGGCCGGAACACTGAAGCTTTCTTT
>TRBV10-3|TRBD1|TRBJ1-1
CAIRSAATGDTEAFF
TGTGCCATCAGGAGCGCGGCCACAGGGGACACTGAAGCTTTCTTT
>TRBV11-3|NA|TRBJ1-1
CASSRGQNTEAFF
TGTGCCAGCAGCCGGGGACAAAACACTGAAGCTTTCTTT
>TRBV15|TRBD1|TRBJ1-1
CATSRGGQALNTEAFF
TGTGCCACCAGCAGAGGGGGACAGGCCTTGAACACTGAAGCTTTCTTT
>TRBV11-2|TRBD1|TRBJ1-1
CASSLGPTGATEAFF
TGTGCCAGCAGCTTAGGACCCACAGGGGCCACTGAAGCTTTCTTT
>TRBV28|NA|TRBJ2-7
CASSFVAEAYEQYF
TGTGCCAGCAGTTTCGTCGCCGAAGCCTACGAGCAGTACTTC
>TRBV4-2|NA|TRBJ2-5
CASSQVGAETQYF
TGTGCCAGCAGCCAAGTAGGGGCGGAGACCCAGTACTTC
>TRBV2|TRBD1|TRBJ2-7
CASSEPADRADSYEQYF
TGTGCCAGCAGTGAACCCGCGGACAGGGCCGACTCCTACGAGCAGTACTTC